The present T cell receptor (beta chain) was sequenced within a study of blood T cell repertoires in COVID-19. At the level of the study: From the United States, Italy and Spain came samples of acute and convalescent COVID-19. PBMCs, B-cell-depleted T cells, or T cells were the source of the cDNA or gDNA that made up the material.

Original handling: Reference gene primer amplification gave nucleated cell count estimates. The assay was immunoSEQ multiplex PCR, and TCRdb's table has in-frame clones only and misses some. D and trimming come from the DNA, and the V and J calls and clone size come from that table. The table shows approximately 74,000 clones, with 60% to 85% occurring only once. V lost 8 bases and J lost 4, with 5 bases in between. The germline V gene has CDR1 SGHTA and CDR2 FQGNSA. The CDR3 loop spans 10 amino acids. The source material was peripheral blood. V usage is TRBV7-2 and J usage is TRBJ2-5; D is undetermined. This TCR came from a man between 60 and 75 years old with acute or convalescent COVID-19. The CDR3 loop is CASSGETQYF. The CDR3 DNA is TGTGCCAGCTCCGGAGAGACCCAGTACTTC.